This TCR beta chain was profiled in a study of T cells in Graves' hyperthyroidism and ophthalmopathy (dated by TCRdb to about 2019). Regarding the study in general: Peripheral blood samples were taken at initial diagnosis, before any treatment was given. To identify TCR V-J signatures that set the groups apart, the researchers used a discovery cohort of 95 to 100 patients, made up of around 40 with Graves' ophthalmopathy and some 55 with stable Graves' hyperthyroidism. Prospective prediction of ophthalmopathy was tested in an independent validation cohort of under 20 hyperthyroidism patients and some 17 patients who later progressed to ophthalmopathy. The 85 to 100 discovery patients were divided at random into training and test sets in a 7:3 ratio. The study also compared thyroid tissue and blood T-cell repertoires from 5 to 7 Graves' hyperthyroidism patients. After sampling, hyperthyroidism patients received methimazole starting at 30 mg daily, and ophthalmopathy patients received high-dose intravenous methylprednisolone. The paper describes TCR Vbeta CDR3 sequencing of 140 or so peripheral blood samples, made up of approximately 40 ophthalmopathy patients, 70 to 75 hyperthyroidism patients and some 17 progressor patients. The research as a whole found: Ophthalmopathy was separated from stable hyperthyroidism by a 13 V-J signature model, with approximately 89% sensitivity and about 84% specificity obtained in cross-validation and 80%/75% obtained in testing. Blood samples also contained most of the expanded thyroid clonotypes (frequency above 0.001), which suggests that blood repertoires may reflect thyroid immune responses. During validation, the model predicted progression to ophthalmopathy a median of about 6.3 months ahead of onset, with approximately 71% sensitivity and about 75% specificity. No statistical method was used to fix the sample size in advance, and group allocation was not hidden from the investigators.

Amplification of TCR beta CDR3 regions was carried out from RNA transcripts. The TCR CDR3 was subjected to a first round of RT-PCR using the HTBI primer set and the Qiagen OneStep RT-PCR kit. Libraries were constructed in a second round of multiplex PCR, after which size selection and purification were performed. Libraries were sequenced paired-end with 100 bp reads on an Illumina HiSeq2000. Turning to the authors' computational methods: SOAPnuke was used to process the raw data, throwing out any read that contained adapters or uncalled bases, had a mean Phred below 15, or lacked an exact constant-primer or identifier match. High-quality paired reads were merged with COPE v1.2.5, and unique nucleotide sequences were defined as clonotypes. Clonotypes were aligned to IMGT TRBV, TRBD and TRBJ reference segments using MiTCR v1.1. Analysis was restricted to V-J combinations with a frequency above 0.0001, which covered 98% to 99.2% of repertoires. A TCS score was defined as the ratio of F50 (clonal expansion) to E x V (chaos), with BLOSUM62-based TCRdist applied between CDR3 peptides within each V-J. Welch's t-statistics and random forest reduced fewer than 550 V-J features to 10 to 15, which were used in a naive Bayes classifier (R e1071). TCRdb reanalyzed the raw reads on its own, using fastp at Q25 for trimming and MiXCR for clone calling, and kept in-frame beta chains. Every CDR3 protein is listed once, alongside the most common genes and DNA of its rows. The V and J calls come from TCRdb's annotation, not from the publication. The sample includes about 350,000 distinct CDR3 sequences, with about 17% observed a single time. The top ten clonotypes cover roughly 35% of the sample.

There are 14 amino acids in the CDR3, from cysteine to phenylalanine inclusive. Of all the DNA, just the CDR3 is kept, 42 bases in frame from base 1. After removal of 6 bases from V and 6 bases from J, the junction retains 11 bases not matched to a gene. In regard to this clonotype: Its antigen has not been determined. No base quality values were provided; no much bigger clone lies one nucleotide off.

Hyperthyroidism patients were newly diagnosed, with disease duration under 2 months, and aged 18 to 65 years. Exclusion was applied to patients with uncontrolled infections, other autoimmune diseases, pregnancy or lactation. Diagnoses relied on clinical symptoms, serum thyroxine and TRAb, thyroid ultrasound and orbital computed tomography. For progressor patients, blood was drawn at the first diagnosis of hyperthyroidism, before any ophthalmopathy symptoms had appeared. PBMCs were isolated from 7.5 to 10 ml of fresh peripheral blood by Ficoll-Paque density gradient centrifugation. Progressor patients were initially diagnosed with Graves' hyperthyroidism and developed ophthalmopathy during follow-up. Trizol reagent was used to extract total RNA, and RNA quality was then checked on an Agilent 2100 Bioanalyzer.

The rearrangement combines TRBV12-3 or TRBV12-4 with TRBJ2-7; 7 bases in the junction line up with TRBD1. The sample taken for sequencing was blood. This TCR was sampled from a woman aged 25 to 39 with Graves' hyperthyroidism that later progressed to Graves' ophthalmopathy. The DNA is as follows: TGTGCCAGCAGCTCCAACAGGGGTTACGGCGAGCAGTACTTC. Its protein product is CASSSNRGYGEQYF.